This entry concerns a single T cell receptor (beta chain). Authors' processing steps: Amplified reference gene primers provided the basis for estimating nucleated cell counts. TCRdb's table, derived via immunoSEQ multiplex PCR, lists solely in-frame clones and lacks some. For V, J and clone size, that table is used; D and trimming come from the DNA. The data contain roughly 30,000 clones, about 85% of them seen just once; the ten biggest clones take up more than 14%. This sample is drawn from a study of blood T cell repertoires in COVID-19. Overall study context: Samples taken during acute and convalescent COVID-19 were collected in the United States, Italy and Spain. T cells, B-cell-depleted T cells, or PBMCs provided the cDNA or gDNA that served as material.

Trimming removed 4 bases from V and 2 bases from J, with 14 bases in between. This CDR3 has 15 amino acids. Germline loops: CDR1 SGHNT, CDR2 YENEEA. The sequenced sample was peripheral blood. This TCR was sampled from a human donor with acute or convalescent COVID-19. The donor label of this sample is uncertain. This chain joins TRBV11-3 and TRBJ1-1, with D hard to call. For the CDR3, the DNA is TGTGCCAGCAGCTCGACTGATGGAAGTAACACTGAAGCTTTCTTT. Its protein product is CASSSTDGSNTEAFF. The full variable domain, its missing parts supplied by reference TRBV11-3 and TRBJ1-1, is EAGVVQSPRYKIIEKKQPVAFWCNPISGHNTLYWYLQNLGQGPELLIRYENEEAVDDSQLPKDRFSAERLKGVDSTLKIQPAELGDSAVYLCASSSTDGSNTEAFFGQGTRLTVV.